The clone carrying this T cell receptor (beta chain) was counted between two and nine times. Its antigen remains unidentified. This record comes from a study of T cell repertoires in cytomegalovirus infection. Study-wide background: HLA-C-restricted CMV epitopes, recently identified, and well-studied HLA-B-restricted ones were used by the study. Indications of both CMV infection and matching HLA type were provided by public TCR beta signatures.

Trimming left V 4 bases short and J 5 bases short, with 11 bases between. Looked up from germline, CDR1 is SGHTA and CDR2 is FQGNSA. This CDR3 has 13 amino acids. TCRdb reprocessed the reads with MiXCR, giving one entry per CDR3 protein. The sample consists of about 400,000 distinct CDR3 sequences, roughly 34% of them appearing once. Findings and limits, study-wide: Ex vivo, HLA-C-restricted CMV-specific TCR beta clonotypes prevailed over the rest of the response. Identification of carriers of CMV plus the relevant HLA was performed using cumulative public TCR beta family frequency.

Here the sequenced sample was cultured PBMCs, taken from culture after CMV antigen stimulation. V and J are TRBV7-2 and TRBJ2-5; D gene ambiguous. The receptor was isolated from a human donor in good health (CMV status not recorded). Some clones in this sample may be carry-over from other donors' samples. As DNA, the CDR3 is TGTGCCAGCAGCTCGGTTTCTTTGGAGACCCAGTACTTC. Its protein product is CASSSVSLETQYF.